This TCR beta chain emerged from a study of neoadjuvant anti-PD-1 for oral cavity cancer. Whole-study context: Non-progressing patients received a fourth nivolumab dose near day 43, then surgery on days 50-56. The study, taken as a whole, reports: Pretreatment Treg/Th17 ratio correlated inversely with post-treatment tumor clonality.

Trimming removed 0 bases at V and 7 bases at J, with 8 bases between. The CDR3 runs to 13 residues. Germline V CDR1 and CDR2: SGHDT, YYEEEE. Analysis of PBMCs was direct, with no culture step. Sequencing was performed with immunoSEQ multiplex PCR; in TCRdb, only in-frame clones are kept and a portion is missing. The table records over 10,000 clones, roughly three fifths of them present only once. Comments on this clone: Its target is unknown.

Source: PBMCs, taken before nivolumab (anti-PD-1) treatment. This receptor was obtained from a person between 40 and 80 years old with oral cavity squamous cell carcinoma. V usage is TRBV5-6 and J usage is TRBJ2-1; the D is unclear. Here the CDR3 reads CASSLGRPNEQFF. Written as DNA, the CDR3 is TGTGCCAGCAGCTTGGGCAGGCCGAATGAGCAGTTCTTC. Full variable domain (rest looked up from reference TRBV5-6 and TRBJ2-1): DAGVTQSPTHLIKTRGQQVTLRCSPKSGHDTVSWYQQALGQGPQFIFQYYEEEERQRGNFPDRFSGHQFPNYSSELNVNALLLGDSALYLCASSLGRPNEQFFGPGTRLTVL.